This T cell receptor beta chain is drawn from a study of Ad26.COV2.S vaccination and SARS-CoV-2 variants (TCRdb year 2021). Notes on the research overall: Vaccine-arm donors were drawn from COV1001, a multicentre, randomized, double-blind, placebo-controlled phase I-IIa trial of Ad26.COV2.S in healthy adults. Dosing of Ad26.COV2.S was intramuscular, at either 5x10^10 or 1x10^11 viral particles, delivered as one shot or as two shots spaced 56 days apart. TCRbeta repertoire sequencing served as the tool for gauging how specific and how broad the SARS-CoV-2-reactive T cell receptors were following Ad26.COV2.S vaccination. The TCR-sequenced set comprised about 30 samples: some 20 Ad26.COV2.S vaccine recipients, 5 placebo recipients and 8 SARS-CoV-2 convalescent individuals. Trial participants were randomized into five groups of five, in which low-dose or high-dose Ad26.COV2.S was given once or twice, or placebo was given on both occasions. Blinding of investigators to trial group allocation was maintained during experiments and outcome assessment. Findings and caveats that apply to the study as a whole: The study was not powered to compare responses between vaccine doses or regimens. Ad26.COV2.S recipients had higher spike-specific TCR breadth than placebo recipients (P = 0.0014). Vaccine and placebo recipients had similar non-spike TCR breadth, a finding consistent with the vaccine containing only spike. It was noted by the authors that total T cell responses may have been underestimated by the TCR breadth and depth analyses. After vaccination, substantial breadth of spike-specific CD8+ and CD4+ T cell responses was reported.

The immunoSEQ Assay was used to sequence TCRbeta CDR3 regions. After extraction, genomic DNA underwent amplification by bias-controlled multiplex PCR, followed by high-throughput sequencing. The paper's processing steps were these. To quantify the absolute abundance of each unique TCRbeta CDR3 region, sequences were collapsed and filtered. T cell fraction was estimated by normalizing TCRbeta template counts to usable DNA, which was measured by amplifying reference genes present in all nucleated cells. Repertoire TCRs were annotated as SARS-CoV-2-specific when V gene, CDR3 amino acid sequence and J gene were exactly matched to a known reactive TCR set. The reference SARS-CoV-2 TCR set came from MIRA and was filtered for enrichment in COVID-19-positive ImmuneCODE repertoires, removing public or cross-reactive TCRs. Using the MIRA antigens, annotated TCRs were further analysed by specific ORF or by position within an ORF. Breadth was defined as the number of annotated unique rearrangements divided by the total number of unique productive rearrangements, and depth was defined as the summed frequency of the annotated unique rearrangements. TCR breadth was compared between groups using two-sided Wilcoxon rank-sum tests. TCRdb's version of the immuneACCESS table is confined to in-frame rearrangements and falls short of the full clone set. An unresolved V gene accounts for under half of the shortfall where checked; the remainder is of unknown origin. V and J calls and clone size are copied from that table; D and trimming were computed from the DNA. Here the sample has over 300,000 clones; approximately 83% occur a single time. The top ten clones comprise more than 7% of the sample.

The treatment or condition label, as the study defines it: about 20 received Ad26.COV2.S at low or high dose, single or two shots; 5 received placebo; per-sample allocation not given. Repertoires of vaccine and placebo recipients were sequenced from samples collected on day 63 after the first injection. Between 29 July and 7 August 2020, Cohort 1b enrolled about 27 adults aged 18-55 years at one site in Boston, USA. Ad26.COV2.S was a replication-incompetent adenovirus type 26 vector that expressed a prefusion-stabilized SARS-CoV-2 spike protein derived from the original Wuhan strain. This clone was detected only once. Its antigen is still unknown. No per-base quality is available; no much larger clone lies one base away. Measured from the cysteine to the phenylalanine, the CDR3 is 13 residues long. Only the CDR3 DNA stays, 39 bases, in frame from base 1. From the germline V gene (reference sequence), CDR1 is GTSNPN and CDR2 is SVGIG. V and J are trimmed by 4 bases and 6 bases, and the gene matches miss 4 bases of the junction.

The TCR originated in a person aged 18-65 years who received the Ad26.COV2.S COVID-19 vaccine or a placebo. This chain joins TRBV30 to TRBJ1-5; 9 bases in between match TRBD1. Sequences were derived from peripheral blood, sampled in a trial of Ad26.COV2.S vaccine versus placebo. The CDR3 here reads CAWTGQGGQPQHF. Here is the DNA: TGTGCCTGGACGGGACAGGGCGGTCAGCCCCAGCATTTT.